The sample holds a few counts of the clone carrying this T cell receptor (beta chain). Its antigen is as yet unknown. TCRdb recomputed calls from the reads with MiXCR, one row per CDR3 protein. The data show 150,000 to 200,000 distinct CDR3 sequences, roughly 28% seen once. This entry comes from a study of T cell repertoires in cytomegalovirus infection. Study-level information: CMV infection together with matching HLA type was indicated by public TCR beta signatures. Study findings and constraints: CMV-specific TCR beta clonotypes restricted by HLA-C dominated the ex vivo response.

Germline loops: CDR1 SGHKS, CDR2 YYEKEE (reference sequence). Trimming took off 5 bases at V and 3 bases at J, with 12 bases between the two ends. This CDR3 has 15 residues. The TCR sequence derives from a human donor in good health (CMV status not recorded). Some clones in this sample may be carry-over from other donors' samples. Specimen: PBMCs. The J gene is TRBJ1-6, the V gene TRBV5-5; D not resolved. The DNA of the CDR3 is TGTGCCAGCAGTACCGCTGGTATCTATAATTCACCCCTCCACTTT. Protein sequence: CASSTAGIYNSPLHF. Together with reference TRBV5-5 and TRBJ1-6, the CDR3 gives the full variable domain: DAGVTQSPTHLIKTRGQQVTLRCSPISGHKSVSWYQQVLGQGPQFIFQYYEKEERGRGNFPDRFSARQFPNYSSELNVNALLLGDSALYLCASSTAGIYNSPLHFGNGTRLTVT.